One sample yielded the 16 T cell receptor beta chains listed below, sequenced in a study of blood T cells in healthy people across ages. It was with a sample-barcoded 5' primer and a J-beta primer mix that a second PCR of roughly 7 to 12 cycles was run. TCRdb independently ran MiXCR on the 5' RACE reads; one entry per CDR3 protein. The sample lists 1,100,000 or so distinct CDR3 sequences, over 35% seen once, with approximately 17% in the top ten. Sequencing input: blood. The source is an older woman in good health.

This clonotype was observed a few times. The chain joins TRBV15 to TRBJ2-7; 13 bases fit TRBD2. The V gene's germline CDR1 is LNHNV and CDR2 YYDKDF (reference sequence). The J segment lost 4 bases and the V segment lost 0 bases, leaving 6 bases of the junction unmatched. The CDR3 covers 17 residues. In DNA, the CDR3 is TGTGCCACCAGCAGAGAGGGACTAGCGGGAACCCGTTACGAGCAGTACTTC. Translation gives CATSREGLAGTRYEQYF. Filled out from reference TRBV15 and TRBJ2-7, the complete variable domain reads DAMVIQNPRYQVTQFGKPVTLSCSQTLNHNVMYWYQQKSSQAPKLLFHYYDKDFNNEADTPDNFQSRRPNTSFCFLDIRSPGLGDTAMYLCATSREGLAGTRYEQYFGPGTRLTVT.

This clonotype was picked up a small number of times. V gene TRBV9 combines with J gene TRBJ1-2; maybe TRBD1 (6 bases). The V gene's germline CDR1 is SGDLS and CDR2 YYNGEE. The CDR3 totals 16 residues. V was trimmed by 3 bases and J by 4 bases, leaving 19 bases between them. CDR3 loop: CASSGRNRAPRYGYTF. The CDR3 DNA reads as TGTGCCAGCAGCGGGCGAAACAGGGCACCCCGCTATGGCTACACCTTC. Full variable domain (rest looked up from reference TRBV9 and TRBJ1-2): DSGVTQTPKHLITATGQRVTLRCSPRSGDLSVYWYQQSLDQGLQFLIQYYNGEERAKGNILERFSAQQFPDLHSELNLSSLELGDSALYFCASSGRNRAPRYGYTFGSGTRLTVV.

A few counts support this clonotype. This rearrangement joins TRBV4-1 to TRBJ2-7, with 13 bases lining up with TRBD2. The CDR3 is 18 amino acids. Looked up from germline, CDR1 is MGHRA and CDR2 is YSYEKL. Germline trimming cut 1 base from V and 0 bases from J; bases unmatched to any gene: 6. The CDR3 bases are TGCGCCAGCAGCCAAGCCTTGCGGACTAGCGGGAGCTCCTACGAGCAGTACTTC. It yields the protein CASSQALRTSGSSYEQYF.

The chain employs TRBV2 and TRBJ1-5; D may be TRBD1 (6 bases). The CDR3 consists of 13 residues. The germline CDR1 and CDR2 sequences are SNHLY and FYNNEI. The V gene lost 11 bases and the J gene lost 4 bases, with 15 bases spanning the gap. CDR3 region: CAGQPGQNQPQHF. DNA for the CDR3: TGTGCCGGCCAACCGGGACAAAATCAGCCCCAGCATTTT.

The J gene is TRBJ1-2, the V gene TRBV2, with a weak D call TRBD1 (5 bases). There are 15 residues in the CDR3. V was clipped by 0 bases and J by 4 bases, with 12 bases between them. CDR1 SNHLY and CDR2 FYNNEI come from the germline V gene. This CDR3 is CASSEAQDIFYGYTF. The CDR3 region has the DNA TGTGCCAGCAGTGAAGCGCAGGACATCTTCTATGGCTACACCTTC.

This chain connects TRBV9 to TRBJ2-2; maybe TRBD2 (6 bases). CDR3 length: 16 amino acids. Per germline, CDR1 SGDLS and CDR2 YYNGEE. V was trimmed by 4 bases and J by 6 bases, leaving 19 bases between them. CDR3 protein: CASSLRSGGSSGELFF. CDR3 DNA sequence: TGTGCCAGCAGCCTTCGGTCTGGAGGGTCTTCCGGGGAGCTGTTTTTT.

This clonotype was observed a handful of times. The V call is TRBV4-2, the J call TRBJ2-3; 11 nucleotides align to TRBD2. Germline CDR1 is LGHNA and CDR2 is YNFKEQ. The CDR3 totals 17 residues. V shed 0 bases, J shed 3 bases, and the junction held 5 bases outside the gene matches. The CDR3 loop reads CASSQDPTSGRTDTQYF. CDR3 DNA sequence: TGTGCCAGCAGCCAAGACCCAACTAGCGGGAGAACAGATACGCAGTATTTT.

About this clonotype itself: A much larger clone sits a single nucleotide away, making a read error possible. The rearrangement uses TRBV6-2 or TRBV6-3 and TRBJ2-5, with 7 bases fitting TRBD2. CDR1 and CDR2 from the germline V gene are MNHEY and SVGEGT. V lost 3 bases and J lost 11; bases outside the gene matches: 21. The CDR3 has 17 residues. CDR3 DNA: TGTGCCAGCAGTTATTCCCCTCCTAGCGGAGTCTACAATGAGCAGTACTTC. This sequence encodes CASSYSPPSGVYNEQYF.

This clonotype was seen a few times. In nucleotides, the CDR3 is TGTGCCAGCAGTGAATTTGTCGGGGAGCTGTTTTTT. It is translated as CASSEFVGELFF. The chain has TRBV25-1 and TRBJ2-2; D not certain. The ends were cut back, 1 base at V and 7 bases at J, with 4 bases in the middle. Germline V gives CDR1 MGHDK, CDR2 SYGVNS. The CDR3 spans 12 residues.

The CDR3 region is CATSSTTDLYGYTF. The DNA for the CDR3 is TGTGCCACCAGTTCGACGACGGACCTATATGGCTACACCTTC. The chain is built from TRBV24-1 and TRBJ1-2, with unresolved D. The V gene's germline CDR1 is KGHDR and CDR2 SFDVKD. V gave up 6 bases and J gave up 5 bases, with 15 bases separating them. This CDR3 has 14 amino acids.

The sample holds one count of this clonotype. The genes are TRBV20-1 and TRBJ2-1, with 8 positions matching TRBD2. J gave up 12 bases and V 5 bases, and 15 bases lay outside the gene matches. The CDR3 spans 14 residues. Germline loops: CDR1 DFQATT, CDR2 SNEGSKA (reference sequence). CDR3 loop: CSAPTSAAVDGQFF. CDR3 DNA sequence: TGCAGTGCTCCGACTAGCGCCGCGGTGGATGGGCAGTTCTTC.

The chain is built from TRBV27 and TRBJ2-5; 8 bases match TRBD2. The junction had 5 bases not matched to a gene; V was cut back by 3 bases and J by 5 bases. The CDR3 is made up of 14 amino acids. The germline V gene has CDR1 MNHEY and CDR2 SMNVEV (reference sequence). CDR3 bases: TGTGCCAGCAGTTTGCGGGGGGAATCGGAGACCCAGTACTTC. This translates into CASSLRGESETQYF.

The CDR3 DNA sequence: TGTGCCAGCTGTAACGCCATGAACACTGAAGCTTTCTTT. Amino acids: CASCNAMNTEAFF. V usage is TRBV2 and J usage is TRBJ1-1, with no clear D. V lost 8 bases and J lost 0, with 10 bases in between. The length of the CDR3 is 13 residues. CDR1 is SNHLY, CDR2 FYNNEI, per germline. Variable domain in full (rest from reference TRBV2 and TRBJ1-1): EPEVTQTPSHQVTQMGQEVILRCVPISNHLYFYWYRQILGQKVEFLVSFYNNEISEKSEIFDDQFSVERPDGSNFTLKIRSTKLEDSAMYFCASCNAMNTEAFFGQGTRLTVV.

The table lists this clonotype with a few counts. The chain links TRBV11-2 to TRBJ2-5; D is unresolved. The closer fit of TRBJ2-7 to the DNA end suggests the J call may be wrong. The CDR3 contains 11 residues. Germline-derived CDR1 and CDR2 are SGHAT and FQNNGV. The CDR3 region has the DNA TGTGCCAGCAGTTCTTGGGACGAGCAGTACTTC. Translating it yields CASSSWDEQYF.

The V and J genes are TRBV7-2 and TRBJ1-6, with D possibly being TRBD1 (6 bases). The germline V gene encodes CDR1 SGHTA and CDR2 FQGNSA. Trimming left V 2 bases short and J 7 bases short, with 12 bases between. This CDR3 is 15 amino acids long. The CDR3 sequence: CASSLTPQGNSPLHF. DNA of the CDR3: TGTGCCAGCAGCTTAACTCCCCAGGGGAATTCACCCCTCCACTTT.

The J gene is TRBJ2-4, the V gene TRBV6-6; D is perhaps TRBD2 (5 bases). This CDR3 is 12 amino acids long. V was clipped by 7 bases and J by 13 bases, with 17 bases between them. Germline CDR1 reads MNHNY; CDR2 reads SVGAGI (reference sequence). The CDR3 DNA follows: TGTGCCAGCACCGGACTCGTCAGAGAGCAGTACTTC. It translates to CASTGLVREQYF.